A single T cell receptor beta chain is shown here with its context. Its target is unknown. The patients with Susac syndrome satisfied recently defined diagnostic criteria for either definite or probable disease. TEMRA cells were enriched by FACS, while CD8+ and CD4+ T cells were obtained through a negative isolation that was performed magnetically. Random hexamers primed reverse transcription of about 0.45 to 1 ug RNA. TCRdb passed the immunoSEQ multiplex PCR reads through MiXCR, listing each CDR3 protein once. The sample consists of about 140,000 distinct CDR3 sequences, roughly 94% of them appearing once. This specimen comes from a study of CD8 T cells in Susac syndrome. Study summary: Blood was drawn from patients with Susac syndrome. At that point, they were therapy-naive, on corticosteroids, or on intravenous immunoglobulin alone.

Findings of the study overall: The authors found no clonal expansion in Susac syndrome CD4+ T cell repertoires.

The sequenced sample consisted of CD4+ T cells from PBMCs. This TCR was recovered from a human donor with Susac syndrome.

The CDR3 region is CASSPLLAPGYEQYF. The CDR3 region has the DNA TGTGCCAGCAGCCCACTACTAGCGCCCGGCTACGAGCAGTACTTC. The V call is TRBV3-1, the J call TRBJ2-7; 7 nucleotides align to TRBD2. The CDR3 covers 15 residues. J was trimmed by 3 bases and V by 4 bases; bases with no gene match: 9. Germline V lookup: CDR1 LGHDT, CDR2 YNNKEL (reference sequence).